This T cell receptor beta chain derives from a study of T cell clusters in autoimmune cytopenias. TRB amplification used around 260 ng of peripheral blood genomic DNA. Overall study results and limits: The T cell clusters were defined only in silico, without experimental functional validation. TRB repertoire shifts in secondary cytopenia and chronic lymphocytic leukemia mostly reflected lymphoma, not autoimmunity.

One tube held mixed TRB-A and TRB-B primer pools for touch-down PCR. With the multiplex PCR reads reprocessed, TCRdb shows one record per CDR3 protein and no DNA. Its table records around 5,000 distinct CDR3 sequences. CDR3 size: 16 residues. Germline-derived CDR1 and CDR2 are SGHKS and YYEKEE (reference sequence). Regarding this clonotype: Its antigen is currently unknown.

The same data also went into a second study, on T cell repertoires in aging, cancer and after chemotherapy.

The source material was peripheral blood. This receptor was taken from a human donor in good health. V is TRBV5-5 and J is TRBJ2-1; as DNA is missing, the TRBD2 call by TCRdb cannot be tested. The CDR3 region is CASSTPSGLAYNEQFF.